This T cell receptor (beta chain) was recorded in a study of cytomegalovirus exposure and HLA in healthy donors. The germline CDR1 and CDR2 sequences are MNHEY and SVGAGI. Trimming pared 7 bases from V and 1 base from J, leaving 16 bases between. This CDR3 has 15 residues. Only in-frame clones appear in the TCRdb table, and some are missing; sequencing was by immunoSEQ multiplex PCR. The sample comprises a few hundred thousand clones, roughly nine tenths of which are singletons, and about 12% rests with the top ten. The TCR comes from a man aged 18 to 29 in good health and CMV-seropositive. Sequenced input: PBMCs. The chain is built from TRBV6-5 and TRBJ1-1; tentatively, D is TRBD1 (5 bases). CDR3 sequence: CASIRRGRRNTEAFF. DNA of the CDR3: TGTGCCAGCATCAGAAGGGGTAGGCGGAACACTGAAGCTTTCTTT.